This T cell receptor beta chain derives from a study of identical twins. V lost 6 bases and J lost 1; bases outside the gene matches: 8. This CDR3 is 15 amino acids long. Study-level findings and limits: Out-of-frame alpha sequences common to twins exhibited an excess of low generation probability.

A single record per CDR3 protein comes from TCRdb applying MiXCR to the 5' RACE reads. The sample gives about 690,000 distinct CDR3 sequences, over 5% of which show up once; 1.5% to 2% is in the top ten. On this clonotype: Its antigen is undetermined.

This TCR came from a man aged 18 to 30 in good health. The chain joins TRBV12-3 or TRBV12-4 to TRBJ1-1; TRBD1 agrees at 7 bases. Sequenced material: naive T cells sorted from blood. In DNA form, the CDR3 reads TGTGCCAGCAGGACAGGGAGGGCTCCGAACACTGAAGCTTTCTTT. It codes for CASRTGRAPNTEAFF.